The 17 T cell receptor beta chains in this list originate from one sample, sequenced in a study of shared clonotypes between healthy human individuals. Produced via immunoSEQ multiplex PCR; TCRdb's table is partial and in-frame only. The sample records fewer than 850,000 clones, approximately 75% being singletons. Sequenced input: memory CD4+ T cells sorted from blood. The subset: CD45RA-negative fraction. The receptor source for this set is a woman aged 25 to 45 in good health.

In DNA form, the CDR3 reads TGTGCCAGCAGCTTCTCCGGGACAAGGAGCTCCTACGAGCAGTACTTC. Protein product: CASSFSGTRSSYEQYF. This chain uses TRBV11-1 with TRBJ2-7; D possibly corresponds to TRBD1 (6 bases). Per the germline V gene, CDR1 is SGHAT and CDR2 is FQDESV (reference sequence). Trimming removed 3 bases from V and 0 bases from J, with 15 bases in between. The CDR3 is 16 residues long. The full variable domain, rest sourced from reference TRBV11-1 and TRBJ2-7, is EAEVAQSPRYKITEKSQAVAFWCDPISGHATLYWYRQILGQGPELLVQFQDESVVDDSQLPKDRFSAERLKGVDSTLKIQPAELGDSAMYLCASSFSGTRSSYEQYFGPGTRLTVT.

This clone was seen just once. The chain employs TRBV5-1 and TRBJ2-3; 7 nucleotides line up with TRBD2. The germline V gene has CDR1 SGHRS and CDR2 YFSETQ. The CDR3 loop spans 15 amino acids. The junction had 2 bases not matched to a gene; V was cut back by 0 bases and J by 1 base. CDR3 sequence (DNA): TGCGCCAGCAGCTTGGACGGACTAGGCACAGATACGCAGTATTTT. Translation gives CASSLDGLGTDTQYF.

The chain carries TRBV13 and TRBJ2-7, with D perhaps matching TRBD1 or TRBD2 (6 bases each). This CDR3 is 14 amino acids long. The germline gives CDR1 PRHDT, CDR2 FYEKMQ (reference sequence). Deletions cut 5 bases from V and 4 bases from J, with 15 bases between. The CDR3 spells CASSPRRGTYEQYF. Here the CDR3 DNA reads TGTGCCAGCAGCCCCCGGAGGGGGACTTACGAGCAGTACTTC.

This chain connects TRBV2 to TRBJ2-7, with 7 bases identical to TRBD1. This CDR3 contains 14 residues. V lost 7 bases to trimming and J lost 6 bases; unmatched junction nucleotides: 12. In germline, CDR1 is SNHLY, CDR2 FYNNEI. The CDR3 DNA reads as TGTGCCAGCATAAGGGGGCAGCGGTCGGGCGAGCAGTACTTC. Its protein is CASIRGQRSGEQYF.

The CDR3 coding sequence is TGCGCCAGCAGCCTTGCTACAGGGGTTGGCACAGATACGCAGTATTTT. Translation: CASSLATGVGTDTQYF. The J gene is TRBJ2-3, the V gene TRBV5-1; 7 bases are shared with TRBD1. V gave up 4 bases and J gave up 1 base; unmatched junction bases: 9. The germline gives CDR1 SGHRS, CDR2 YFSETQ. The CDR3 is made up of 16 amino acids.

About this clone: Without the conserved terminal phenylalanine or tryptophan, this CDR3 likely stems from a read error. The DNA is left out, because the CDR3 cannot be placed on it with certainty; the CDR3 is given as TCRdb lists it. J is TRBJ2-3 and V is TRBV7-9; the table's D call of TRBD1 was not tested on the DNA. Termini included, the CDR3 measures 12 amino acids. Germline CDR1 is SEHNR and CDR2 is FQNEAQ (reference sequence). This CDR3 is CASSPEDRAGTV.

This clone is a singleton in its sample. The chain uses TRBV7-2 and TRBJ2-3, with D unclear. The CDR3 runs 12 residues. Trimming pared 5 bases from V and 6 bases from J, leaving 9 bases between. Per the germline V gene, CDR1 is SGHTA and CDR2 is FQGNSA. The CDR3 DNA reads TGTGCCAGCAGCGACCCCGTGGATACGCAGTATTTT. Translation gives CASSDPVDTQYF.

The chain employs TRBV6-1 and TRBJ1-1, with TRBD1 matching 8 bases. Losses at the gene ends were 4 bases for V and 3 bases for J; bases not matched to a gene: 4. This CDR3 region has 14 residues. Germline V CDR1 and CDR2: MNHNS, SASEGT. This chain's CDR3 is CASSATGAYTEAFF. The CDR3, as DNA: TGTGCCAGCAGTGCGACAGGGGCCTACACTGAAGCTTTCTTT.

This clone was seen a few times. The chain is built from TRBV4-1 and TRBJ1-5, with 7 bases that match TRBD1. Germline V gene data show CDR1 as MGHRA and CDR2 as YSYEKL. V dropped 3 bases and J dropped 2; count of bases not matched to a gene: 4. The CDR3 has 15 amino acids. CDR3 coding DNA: TGCGCCAGCAGCCAGGTCGGACAGGGCAATCAGCCCCAGCATTTT. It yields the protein CASSQVGQGNQPQHF.

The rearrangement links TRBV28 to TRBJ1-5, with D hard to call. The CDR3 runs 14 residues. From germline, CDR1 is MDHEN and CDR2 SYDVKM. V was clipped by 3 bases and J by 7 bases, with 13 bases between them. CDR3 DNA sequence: TGTGCCAGCAGTTTGGTTGGAGGGTACCAGCCCCAGCATTTT. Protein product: CASSLVGGYQPQHF. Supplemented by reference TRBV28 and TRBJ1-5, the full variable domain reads DVKVTQSSRYLVKRTGEKVFLECVQDMDHENMFWYRQDPGLGLRLIYFSYDVKMKEKGDIPEGYSVSREKKERFSLILESASTNQTSMYLCASSLVGGYQPQHFGDGTRLSIL.

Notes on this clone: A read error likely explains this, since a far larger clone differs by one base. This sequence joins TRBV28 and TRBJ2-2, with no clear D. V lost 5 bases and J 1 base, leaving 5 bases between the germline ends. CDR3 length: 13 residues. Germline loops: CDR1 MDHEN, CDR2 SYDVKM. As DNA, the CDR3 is TGTGCCAGCAGTGAAGAGAACACCGGGGAGCTGTTTTTT. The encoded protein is CASSEENTGELFF.

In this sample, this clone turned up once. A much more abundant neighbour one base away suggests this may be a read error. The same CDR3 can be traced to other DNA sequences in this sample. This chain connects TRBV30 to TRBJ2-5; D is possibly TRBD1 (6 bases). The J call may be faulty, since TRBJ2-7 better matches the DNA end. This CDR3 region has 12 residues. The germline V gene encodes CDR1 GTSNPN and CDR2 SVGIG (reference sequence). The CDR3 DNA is TGTGCCTGGAGTGTACAGGGTTACGAGCAGTACTTC. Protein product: CAWSVQGYEQYF.

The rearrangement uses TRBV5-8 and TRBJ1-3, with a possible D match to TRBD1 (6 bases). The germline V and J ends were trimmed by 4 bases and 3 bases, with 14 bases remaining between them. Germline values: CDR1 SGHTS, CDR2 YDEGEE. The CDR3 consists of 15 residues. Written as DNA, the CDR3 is TGTGCCAGCAGCCCTTGGGGGGCAAGTGGAAACACCATATATTTT. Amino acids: CASSPWGASGNTIYF.

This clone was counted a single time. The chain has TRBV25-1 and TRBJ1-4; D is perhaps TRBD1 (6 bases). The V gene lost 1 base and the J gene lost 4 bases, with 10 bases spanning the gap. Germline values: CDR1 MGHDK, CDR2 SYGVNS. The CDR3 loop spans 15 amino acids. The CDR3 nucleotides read TGTGCCAGCAGTGAATCTGAGGGGGTTAATGAAAAACTGTTTTTT. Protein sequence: CASSESEGVNEKLFF.

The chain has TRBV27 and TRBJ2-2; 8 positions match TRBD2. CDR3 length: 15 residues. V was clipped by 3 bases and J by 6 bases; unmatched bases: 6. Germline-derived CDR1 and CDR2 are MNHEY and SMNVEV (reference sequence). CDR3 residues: CASSFRSGRPGELFF. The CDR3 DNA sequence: TGTGCCAGCAGTTTTAGAAGCGGGAGACCCGGGGAGCTGTTTTTT.

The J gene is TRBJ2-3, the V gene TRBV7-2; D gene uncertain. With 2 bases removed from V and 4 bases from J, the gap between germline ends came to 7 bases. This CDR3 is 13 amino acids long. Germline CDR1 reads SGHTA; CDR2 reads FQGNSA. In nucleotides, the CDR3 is TGTGCCAGCAGCTTACGTATCTCAGATACGCAGTATTTT. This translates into CASSLRISDTQYF.

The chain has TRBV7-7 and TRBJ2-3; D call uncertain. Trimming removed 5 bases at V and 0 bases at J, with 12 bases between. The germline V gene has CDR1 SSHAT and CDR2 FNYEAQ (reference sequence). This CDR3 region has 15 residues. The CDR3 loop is CASSPRPLSTDTQYF. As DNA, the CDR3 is TGTGCCAGCAGCCCGCGGCCCCTCAGCACAGATACGCAGTATTTT.